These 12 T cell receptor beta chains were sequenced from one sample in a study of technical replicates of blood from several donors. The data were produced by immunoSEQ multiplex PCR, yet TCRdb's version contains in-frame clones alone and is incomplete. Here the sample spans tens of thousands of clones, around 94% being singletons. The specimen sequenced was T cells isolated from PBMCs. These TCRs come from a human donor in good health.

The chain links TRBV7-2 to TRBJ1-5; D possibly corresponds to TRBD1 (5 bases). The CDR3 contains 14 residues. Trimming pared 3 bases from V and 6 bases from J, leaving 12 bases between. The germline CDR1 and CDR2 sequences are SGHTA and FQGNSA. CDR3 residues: CASSLRIGGQPQHF. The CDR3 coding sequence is TGTGCCAGCAGCTTGAGGATCGGGGGTCAGCCCCAGCATTTT.

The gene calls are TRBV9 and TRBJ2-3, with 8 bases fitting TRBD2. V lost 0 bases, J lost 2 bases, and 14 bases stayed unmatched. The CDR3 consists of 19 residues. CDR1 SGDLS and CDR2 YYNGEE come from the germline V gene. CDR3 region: CASSVEGFATSGYTDTQYF. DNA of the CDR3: TGTGCCAGCAGCGTAGAAGGTTTCGCAACTAGCGGATACACAGATACGCAGTATTTT.

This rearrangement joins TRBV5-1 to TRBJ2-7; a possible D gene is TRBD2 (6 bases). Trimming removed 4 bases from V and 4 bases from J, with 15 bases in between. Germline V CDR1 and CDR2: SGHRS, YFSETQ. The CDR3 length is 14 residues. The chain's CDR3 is CASSQDGGPYEQYF. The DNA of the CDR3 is TGCGCCAGCAGCCAGGACGGGGGTCCATACGAGCAGTACTTC.

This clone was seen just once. This CDR3 reads CASKLGQDLTYGYTF. The DNA for the CDR3 is TGTGCCAGTAAATTAGGACAGGACCTTACCTATGGCTACACCTTC. The rearrangement joins TRBV6-5 to TRBJ1-2, with 7 bases fitting TRBD1. Trimming cost V 9 bases and J 4 bases; bases outside gene matches: 14. Looked up from germline, CDR1 is MNHEY and CDR2 is SVGAGI. The CDR3 is 15 residues long.

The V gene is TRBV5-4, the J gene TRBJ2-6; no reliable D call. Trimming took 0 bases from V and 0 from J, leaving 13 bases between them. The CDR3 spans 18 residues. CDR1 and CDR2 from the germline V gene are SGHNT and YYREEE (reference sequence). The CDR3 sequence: CASSLGGLKSSGANVLTF. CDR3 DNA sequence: TGTGCCAGCAGCTTGGGAGGATTGAAGAGCTCTGGGGCCAACGTCCTGACTTTC.

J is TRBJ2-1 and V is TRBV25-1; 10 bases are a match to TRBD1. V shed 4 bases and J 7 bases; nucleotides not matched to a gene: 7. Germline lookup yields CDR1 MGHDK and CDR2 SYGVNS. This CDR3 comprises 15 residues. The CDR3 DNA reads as TGTGCCAGCAGTGCCGGGACAGGGGAAATGAATGAGCAGTTCTTC. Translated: CASSAGTGEMNEQFF.

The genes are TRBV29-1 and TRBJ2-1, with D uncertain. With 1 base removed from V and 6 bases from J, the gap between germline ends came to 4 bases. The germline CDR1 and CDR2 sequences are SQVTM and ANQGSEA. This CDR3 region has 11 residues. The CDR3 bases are TGCAGCGTTGAAGCTAGCAATGAGCAGTTCTTC. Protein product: CSVEASNEQFF.

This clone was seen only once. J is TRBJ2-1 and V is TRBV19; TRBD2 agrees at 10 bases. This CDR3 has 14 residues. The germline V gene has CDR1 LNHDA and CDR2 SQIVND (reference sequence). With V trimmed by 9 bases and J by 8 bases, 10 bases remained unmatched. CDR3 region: CARPSGGDAYEQFF. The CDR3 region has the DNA TGTGCCAGACCAAGCGGGGGGGATGCGTATGAGCAGTTCTTC. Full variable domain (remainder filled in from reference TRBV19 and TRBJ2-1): DGGITQSPKYLFRKEGQNVTLSCEQNLNHDAMYWYRQDPGQGLRLIYYSQIVNDFQKGDIAEGYSVSREKKESFPLTVTSAQKNPTAFYLCARPSGGDAYEQFFGPGTRLTVL.

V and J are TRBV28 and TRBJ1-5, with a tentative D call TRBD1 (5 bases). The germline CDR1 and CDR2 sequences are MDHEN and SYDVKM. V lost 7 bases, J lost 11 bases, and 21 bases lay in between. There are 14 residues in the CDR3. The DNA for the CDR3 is TGTGCCAGCACATTTCTGGGGGACCGGGGGGCCCAGCATTTT. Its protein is CASTFLGDRGAQHF. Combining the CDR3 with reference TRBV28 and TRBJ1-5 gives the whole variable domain DVKVTQSSRYLVKRTGEKVFLECVQDMDHENMFWYRQDPGLGLRLIYFSYDVKMKEKGDIPEGYSVSREKKERFSLILESASTNQTSMYLCASTFLGDRGAQHFGDGTRLSIL.

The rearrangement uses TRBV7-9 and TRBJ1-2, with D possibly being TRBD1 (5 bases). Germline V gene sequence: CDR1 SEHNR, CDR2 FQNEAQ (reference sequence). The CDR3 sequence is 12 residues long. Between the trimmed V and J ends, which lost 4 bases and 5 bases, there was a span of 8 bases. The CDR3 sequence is CASSSREYGYTF. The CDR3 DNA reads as TGTGCCAGCAGCTCCAGGGAATATGGCTACACCTTC.

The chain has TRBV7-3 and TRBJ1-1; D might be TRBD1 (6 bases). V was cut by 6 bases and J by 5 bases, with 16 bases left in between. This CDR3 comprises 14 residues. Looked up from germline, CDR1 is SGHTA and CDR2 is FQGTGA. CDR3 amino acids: CASSGQTQRTEAFF. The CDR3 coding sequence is TGTGCCAGCAGTGGACAGACCCAAAGGACTGAAGCTTTCTTT.

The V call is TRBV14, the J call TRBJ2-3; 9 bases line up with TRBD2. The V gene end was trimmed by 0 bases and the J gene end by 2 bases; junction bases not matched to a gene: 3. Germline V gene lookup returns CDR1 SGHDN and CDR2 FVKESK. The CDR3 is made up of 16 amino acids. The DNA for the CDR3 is TGTGCCAGCAGCCAAGATGCTAGCGGGAACACAGATACGCAGTATTTT. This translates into CASSQDASGNTDTQYF.